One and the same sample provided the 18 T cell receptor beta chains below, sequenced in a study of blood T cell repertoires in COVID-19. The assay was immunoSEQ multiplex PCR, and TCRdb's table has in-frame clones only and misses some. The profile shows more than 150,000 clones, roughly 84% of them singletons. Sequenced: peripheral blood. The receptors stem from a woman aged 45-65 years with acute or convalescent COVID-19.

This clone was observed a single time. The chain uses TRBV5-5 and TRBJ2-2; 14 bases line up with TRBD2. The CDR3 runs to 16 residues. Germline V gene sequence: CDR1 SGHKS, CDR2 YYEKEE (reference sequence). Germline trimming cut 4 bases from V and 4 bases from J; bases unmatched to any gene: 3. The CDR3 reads CASSLTSGRATGELFF. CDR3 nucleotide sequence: TGTGCCAGCAGCCTGACTAGCGGGAGGGCCACCGGGGAGCTGTTTTTT.

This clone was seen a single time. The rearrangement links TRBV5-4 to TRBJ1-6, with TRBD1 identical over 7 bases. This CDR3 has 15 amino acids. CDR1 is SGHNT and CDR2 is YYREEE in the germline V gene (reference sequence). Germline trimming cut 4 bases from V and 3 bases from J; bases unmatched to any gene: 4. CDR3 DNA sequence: TGTGCCAGCAGCGTACAGGGGAGCTATAATTCACCCCTCCACTTT. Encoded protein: CASSVQGSYNSPLHF. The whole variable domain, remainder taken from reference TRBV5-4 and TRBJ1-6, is ETGVTQSPTHLIKTRGQQVTLRCSSQSGHNTVSWYQQALGQGPQFIFQYYREEENGRGNFPPRFSGLQFPNYSSELNVNALELDDSALYLCASSVQGSYNSPLHFGNGTRLTVT.

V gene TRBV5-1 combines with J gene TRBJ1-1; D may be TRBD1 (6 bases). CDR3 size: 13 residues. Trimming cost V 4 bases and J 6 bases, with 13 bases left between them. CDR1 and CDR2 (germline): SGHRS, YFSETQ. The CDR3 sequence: CASSLPTGAEAFF. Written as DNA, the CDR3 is TGCGCCAGCAGCCTACCGACAGGTGCTGAAGCTTTCTTT. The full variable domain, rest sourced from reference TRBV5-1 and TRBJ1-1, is KAGVTQTPRYLIKTRGQQVTLSCSPISGHRSVSWYQQTPGQGLQFLFEYFSETQRNKGNFPGRFSGRQFSNSRSEMNVSTLELGDSALYLCASSLPTGAEAFFGQGTRLTVV.

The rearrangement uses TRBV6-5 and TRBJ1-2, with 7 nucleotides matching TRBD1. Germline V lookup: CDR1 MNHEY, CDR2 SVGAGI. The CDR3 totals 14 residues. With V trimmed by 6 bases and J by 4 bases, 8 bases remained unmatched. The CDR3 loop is CASSTLQGIYGYTF. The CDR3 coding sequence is TGTGCCAGCAGCACGCTACAGGGGATCTATGGCTACACCTTC.

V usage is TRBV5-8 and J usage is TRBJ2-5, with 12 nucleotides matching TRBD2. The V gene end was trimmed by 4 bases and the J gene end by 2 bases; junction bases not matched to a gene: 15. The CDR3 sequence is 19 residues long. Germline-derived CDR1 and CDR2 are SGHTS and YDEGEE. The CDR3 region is CASSPKGILAGGQQETQYF. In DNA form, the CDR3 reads TGTGCCAGCAGCCCTAAGGGAATACTAGCGGGGGGACAACAAGAGACCCAGTACTTC.

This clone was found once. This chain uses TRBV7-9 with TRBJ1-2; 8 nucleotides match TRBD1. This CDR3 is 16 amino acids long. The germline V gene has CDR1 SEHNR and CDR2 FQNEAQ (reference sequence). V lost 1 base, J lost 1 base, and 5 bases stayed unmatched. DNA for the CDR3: TGTGCCAGCAGCTTAGAAGGGGACAGGATTAACTATGGCTACACCTTC. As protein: CASSLEGDRINYGYTF.

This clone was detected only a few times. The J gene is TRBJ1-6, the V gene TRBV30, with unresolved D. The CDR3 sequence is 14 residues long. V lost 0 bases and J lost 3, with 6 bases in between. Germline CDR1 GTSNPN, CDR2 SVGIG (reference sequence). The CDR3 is CAWSVQLYNSPLHF. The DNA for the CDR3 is TGTGCCTGGAGTGTACAGCTCTATAATTCACCCCTCCACTTT.

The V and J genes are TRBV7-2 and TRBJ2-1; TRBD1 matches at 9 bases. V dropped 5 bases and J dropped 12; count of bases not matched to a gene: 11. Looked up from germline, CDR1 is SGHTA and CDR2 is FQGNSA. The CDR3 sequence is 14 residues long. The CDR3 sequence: CASSPTGTGYRQFF. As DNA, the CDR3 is TGTGCCAGCAGCCCTACCGGGACAGGGTATAGGCAGTTCTTC.

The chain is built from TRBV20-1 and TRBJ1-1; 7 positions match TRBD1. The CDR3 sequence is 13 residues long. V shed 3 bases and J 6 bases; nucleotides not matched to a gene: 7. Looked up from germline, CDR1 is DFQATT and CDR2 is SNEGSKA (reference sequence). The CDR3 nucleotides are TGCAGTGCTAGTTCTGACAGGGATGCTGAAGCTTTCTTT. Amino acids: CSASSDRDAEAFF.

The CDR3 reads CASQSPGLSDTQYF. The CDR3 region has the DNA TGTGCCAGCCAGAGTCCAGGGTTATCAGATACGCAGTATTTT. The chain is built from TRBV14 and TRBJ2-3; TRBD1 might be the D (5 bases). CDR1 is SGHDN, CDR2 FVKESK, per germline. CDR3 length: 14 amino acids. Trimming removed 8 bases from V and 4 bases from J, with 16 bases in between.

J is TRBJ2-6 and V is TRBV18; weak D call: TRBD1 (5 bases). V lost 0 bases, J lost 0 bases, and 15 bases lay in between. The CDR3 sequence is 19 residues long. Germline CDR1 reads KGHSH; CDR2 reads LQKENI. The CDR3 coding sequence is TGTGCCAGCTCACCACCCAATCAGGGATGGCTCTCTGGGGCCAACGTCCTGACTTTC. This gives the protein CASSPPNQGWLSGANVLTF.

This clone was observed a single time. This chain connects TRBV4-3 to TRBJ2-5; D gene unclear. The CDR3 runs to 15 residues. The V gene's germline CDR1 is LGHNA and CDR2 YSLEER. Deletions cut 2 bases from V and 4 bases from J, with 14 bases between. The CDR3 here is CASSQMTRLGETQYF. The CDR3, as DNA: TGCGCCAGCAGCCAAATGACAAGGCTGGGAGAGACCCAGTACTTC.

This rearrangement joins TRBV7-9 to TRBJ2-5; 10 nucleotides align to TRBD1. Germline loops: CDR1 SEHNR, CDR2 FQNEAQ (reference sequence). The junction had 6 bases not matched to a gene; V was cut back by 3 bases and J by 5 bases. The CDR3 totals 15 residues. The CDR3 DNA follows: TGTGCCAGCAGCTTTTGGGGACAGGGGTCGGAGACCCAGTACTTC. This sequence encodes CASSFWGQGSETQYF.

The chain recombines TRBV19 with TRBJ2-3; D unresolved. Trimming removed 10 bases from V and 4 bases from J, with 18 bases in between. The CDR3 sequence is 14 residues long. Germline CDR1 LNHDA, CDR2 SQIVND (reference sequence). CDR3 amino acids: CATSTLPVADTQYF. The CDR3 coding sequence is TGTGCCACCTCGACACTTCCGGTCGCAGATACGCAGTATTTT.

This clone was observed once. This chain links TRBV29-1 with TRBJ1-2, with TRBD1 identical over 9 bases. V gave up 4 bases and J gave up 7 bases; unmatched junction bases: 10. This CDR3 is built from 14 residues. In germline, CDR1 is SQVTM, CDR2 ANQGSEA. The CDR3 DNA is TGCAGCGTTGCTATCCGGACAGGGGTTTCTGGCTACACCTTC. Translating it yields CSVAIRTGVSGYTF.

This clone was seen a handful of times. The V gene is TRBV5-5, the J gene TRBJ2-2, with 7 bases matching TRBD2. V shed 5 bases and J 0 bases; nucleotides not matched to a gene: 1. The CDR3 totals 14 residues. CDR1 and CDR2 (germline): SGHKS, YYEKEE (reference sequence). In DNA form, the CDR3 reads TGTGCCAGCAGGGCGGGGGCGAACACCGGGGAGCTGTTTTTT. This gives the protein CASRAGANTGELFF.

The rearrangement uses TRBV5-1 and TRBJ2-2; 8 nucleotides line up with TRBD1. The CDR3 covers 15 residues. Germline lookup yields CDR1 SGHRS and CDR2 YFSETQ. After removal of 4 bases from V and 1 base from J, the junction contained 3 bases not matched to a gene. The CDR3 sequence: CASSRDRLNTGELFF. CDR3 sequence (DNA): TGCGCCAGCAGCCGGGACAGGTTGAACACCGGGGAGCTGTTTTTT.

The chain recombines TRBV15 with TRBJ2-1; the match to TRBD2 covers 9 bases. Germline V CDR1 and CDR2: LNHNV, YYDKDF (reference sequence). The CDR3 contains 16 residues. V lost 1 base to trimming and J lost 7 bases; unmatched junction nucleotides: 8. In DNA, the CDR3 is TGTGCCACCAGCAGAGTGGTGGGACTAGCAAGGAATGAGCAGTTCTTC. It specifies CATSRVVGLARNEQFF.